This entry lists 27 T cell receptor beta chains sequenced from one sample in a study of T-cell reconstitution after alpha-beta-depleted transplantation in children. Construction of the TCRbeta library involved unique molecular identifiers. MiXCR was run by TCRdb on the PCR reads, yielding one entry per CDR3 protein. Of roughly 310,000 distinct CDR3 sequences listed, around 20% are singletons. The input for sequencing was PBMCs, mostly from graft donor cells, taken 180 days after TCRalphabeta/CD19-depleted stem cell transplant. These receptors all come from a male patient aged 10 to 17 who had a stem cell transplant for acute lymphoblastic leukemia, so the T cells may come from the graft donor.

This clonotype was recorded at least ten times. V gene TRBV5-1 combines with J gene TRBJ2-2; D is uncertain. Trimming cost V 4 bases and J 12 bases, with 19 bases left between them. Germline V gives CDR1 SGHRS, CDR2 YFSETQ. The CDR3 is 14 amino acids. This CDR3 reads CASSPRPPQRKLFF. As DNA, the CDR3 is TGCGCCAGCAGCCCCCGACCCCCCCAGAGGAAGCTGTTTTTT.

The chain is built from TRBV11-3 and TRBJ2-3; D is unclear. This CDR3 region has 13 residues. Germline-derived CDR1 and CDR2 are SGHNT and YENEEA. Trimming pared 5 bases from V and 6 bases from J, leaving 12 bases between. CDR3 in DNA: TGTGCCAGCAGCGAGGTGGCTCCGGATACGCAGTATTTT. This gives the protein CASSEVAPDTQYF.

The chain uses TRBV4-1 and TRBJ2-3; 9 nucleotides match TRBD2. The CDR3 consists of 17 residues. Germline lookup yields CDR1 MGHRA and CDR2 YSYEKL. The V gene end was trimmed by 4 bases and the J gene end by 2 bases; junction bases not matched to a gene: 10. DNA of the CDR3: TGCGCCAGCAGCCTCCGAGGACTAGCGAGACTCACAGATACGCAGTATTTT. This encodes CASSLRGLARLTDTQYF.

The rearrangement uses TRBV5-1 and TRBJ2-7, with a tentative D call TRBD2 (5 bases). The germline V and J ends were trimmed by 7 bases and 1 base, with 15 bases remaining between them. Germline V lookup: CDR1 SGHRS, CDR2 YFSETQ. The CDR3 spans 14 residues. CDR3 sequence (DNA): TGCGCCAGCGGAGATGGAGGCTTGTCCTACGAGCAGTACTTC. Translated: CASGDGGLSYEQYF.

The J gene is TRBJ2-4, the V gene TRBV21-1; the listed D gene, TRBD1, was not tested against the DNA. TRBV21-1 is described as a pseudogene. CDR3 size: 17 residues. The CDR3, as DNA: TGTGCCAGCAGCAGCCCCAGGGGGCCACTAGCCAAAAACATTCAGTACTTC. It specifies CASSSPRGPLAKNIQYF.

In its sample, this clonotype was seen a few times. The chain joins TRBV27 to TRBJ2-7, with D unresolved. CDR1 is MNHEY and CDR2 is SMNVEV in the germline V gene (reference sequence). Trimming stripped 3 bases from V and 3 bases from J, with 21 bases between. This CDR3 spans 17 amino acids. This CDR3 reads CASSFYPRQPADYEQYF. CDR3 DNA sequence: TGTGCCAGCAGTTTCTACCCTAGACAACCCGCCGACTACGAGCAGTACTTC.

J is TRBJ2-1 and V is TRBV5-1; 7 nucleotides agree with TRBD1. The ends lost 6 bases at V and 5 bases at J; junction bases unmatched: 5. Looked up from germline, CDR1 is SGHRS and CDR2 is YFSETQ. The CDR3 consists of 13 residues. This CDR3 is CASKRGPNNEQFF. In DNA, the CDR3 is TGCGCCAGCAAGAGGGGGCCTAACAATGAGCAGTTCTTC.

This clonotype was seen just once. The genes are TRBV5-1 and TRBJ2-1; TRBD2 agrees at 9 bases. V was clipped by 0 bases and J by 8 bases; unmatched bases: 9. Germline V CDR1 and CDR2: SGHRS, YFSETQ. CDR3 length equals 16 residues. CDR3 DNA sequence: TGCGCCAGCAGCTTGGGCGGGAGGGGTATATTTCATGAGCAGTTCTTC. It is translated as CASSLGGRGIFHEQFF.

This clonotype appeared a few times. The chain combines TRBV12-3 or TRBV12-4 with TRBJ2-7; tentatively, D is TRBD2 (5 bases). This CDR3 spans 14 amino acids. The germline V and J ends were trimmed by 3 bases and 5 bases, with 14 bases remaining between them. CDR3 DNA sequence: TGTGCCAGCAGTTTTGGTGGGAGTAGAAACGAGCAGTACTTC. The encoded protein is CASSFGGSRNEQYF.

The rearrangement links TRBV11-2 to TRBJ2-1, with D perhaps being TRBD1 or TRBD2 (5 bases each). The CDR3 contains 15 residues. V gave up 2 bases and J gave up 7 bases, with 15 bases separating them. Germline lookup yields CDR1 SGHAT and CDR2 FQNNGV. CDR3 in DNA: TGTGCCAGCAGCTTAATCCCAGACAGAGGGAATGAGCAGTTCTTC. Amino acid sequence: CASSLIPDRGNEQFF.

This clonotype turned up a few times. V gene TRBV5-1 combines with J gene TRBJ2-5; 8 bases map to TRBD2. With V trimmed by 5 bases and J by 8 bases, 8 bases remained unmatched. CDR3 length: 13 residues. Germline V gene data show CDR1 as SGHRS and CDR2 as YFSETQ. The CDR3 sequence: CASRDGRAETQYF. In DNA form, the CDR3 reads TGCGCCAGCAGAGACGGGAGGGCCGAAACCCAGTACTTC.

The V gene is TRBV11-2, the J gene TRBJ2-2; the D gene could be TRBD1 or TRBD2 (7 bases each). Trimming took 5 bases from V and 7 from J, leaving 17 bases between them. The germline V gene has CDR1 SGHAT and CDR2 FQNNGV. This CDR3 comprises 15 residues. In nucleotides, the CDR3 is TGTGCCAGCAGCCTGCTGACAGGGAGGGACGGGGAGCTGTTTTTT. This encodes CASSLLTGRDGELFF.

The chain joins TRBV2 to TRBJ2-7; TRBD1 or TRBD2 may be the D gene (5 bases each). The germline V gene encodes CDR1 SNHLY and CDR2 FYNNEI. Deletions cut 4 bases from V and 1 base from J, with 8 bases between. The CDR3 spans 13 residues. The CDR3 DNA is TGTGCCAGCAGTGGGGACGGATCCTACGAGCAGTACTTC. Amino acid sequence: CASSGDGSYEQYF.

The V call is TRBV7-2, the J call TRBJ2-3; D remains unclear. Germline V CDR1 and CDR2: SGHTA, FQGNSA. Trimming shortened V by 5 bases and J by 2 bases, and 5 bases separated the two germline ends. CDR3 length: 12 amino acids. DNA of the CDR3: TGTGCCAGCAGCCAATACACAGATACGCAGTATTTT. Its translation is CASSQYTDTQYF.

This clonotype has a single count. The rearrangement uses TRBV12-3 or TRBV12-4 and TRBJ1-1; 7 bases map to TRBD1. V shed 5 bases and J 0 bases; nucleotides not matched to a gene: 12. The CDR3 length is 17 residues. DNA for the CDR3: TGTGCCAGCAGTCCCGGGACAGTTCACCGAATGAACACTGAAGCTTTCTTT. It is translated as CASSPGTVHRMNTEAFF.

This clonotype has only a few counts. The V gene is TRBV2, the J gene TRBJ2-5, with TRBD2 identical over 14 bases. Germline V gene sequence: CDR1 SNHLY, CDR2 FYNNEI. CDR3 size: 16 residues. Trimming removed 6 bases from V and 4 bases from J; junction bases left unmatched: 7. As DNA, the CDR3 is TGTGCCAGCAGCGGACTAGCGGGAGGTGGTAGAGAGACCCAGTACTTC. Amino acids: CASSGLAGGGRETQYF.

The chain joins TRBV6-1 to TRBJ1-3; D possibly corresponds to TRBD1 (5 bases). V lost 3 bases and J lost 0, with 18 bases in between. The CDR3 has 18 amino acids. CDR1 and CDR2 from the germline V gene are MNHNS and SASEGT. CDR3 sequence (DNA): TGTGCCAGCAGTGAGGTTCGGTGGAGAGGGGTCTCTGGAAACACCATATATTTT. It specifies CASSEVRWRGVSGNTIYF.

This clonotype was seen a handful of times. V is TRBV18 and J is TRBJ2-7, with D hard to call. Germline V lookup: CDR1 KGHSH, CDR2 LQKENI. The CDR3 covers 11 residues. Trimming took off 5 bases at V and 6 bases at J, with 8 bases between the two ends. CDR3 bases: TGTGCCAGCTCAAATCTGGGCGAGCAGTACTTC. Protein product: CASSNLGEQYF.

This clonotype has a single count. This chain uses TRBV7-9 with TRBJ1-5; 10 bases align to TRBD1. This CDR3 has 17 residues. J was trimmed by 3 bases and V by 5 bases; bases with no gene match: 10. Germline V gene data show CDR1 as SEHNR and CDR2 as FQNEAQ (reference sequence). The CDR3 nucleotides are TGTGCCAGCAGCCCTTTAACCGGGACAGGGGTCAATCAGCCCCAGCATTTT. Encoded protein: CASSPLTGTGVNQPQHF.

With respect to this clonotype: A junction end diverges from the germline sequence, so it may reflect a read error. The chain employs TRBV29-1 and TRBJ2-1; TRBD2 matches at 9 bases. Germline-derived CDR1 and CDR2 are SQVTM and ANQGSEA. The CDR3 extends over 13 amino acids. CDR3 DNA: TGCAGCGTCAGACTAGCGGTCTACATTGAGCAGTTCTTC. Protein: CSVRLAVYIEQFF.

V is TRBV2 and J is TRBJ1-6; 8 nucleotides line up with TRBD1. With V trimmed by 5 bases and J by 8 bases, 14 bases remained unmatched. The CDR3 runs to 17 residues. In germline, CDR1 is SNHLY, CDR2 FYNNEI. The CDR3 DNA follows: TGTGCCAGCAGTCCCTGGCCCCAGACAGGGGCATATTCACCCCTCCACTTT. This gives the protein CASSPWPQTGAYSPLHF.

The chain uses TRBV20-1 and TRBJ2-5; D is ambiguous. The V and J ends lost 8 bases and 0 bases respectively, with 16 bases between them. The germline V gene encodes CDR1 DFQATT and CDR2 SNEGSKA (reference sequence). This CDR3 has 14 amino acids. The CDR3 protein is CSSHDGWYQETQYF. The CDR3 region has the DNA TGCAGTTCTCACGACGGATGGTACCAAGAGACCCAGTACTTC.

This clonotype has more than one count but fewer than ten. The DNA of the CDR3 is TGCGCCAGCAGCTTGGCTGTCGGGACAGGGGTCGGTGGGGCCAACGTCCTGACTTTC. The encoded protein is CASSLAVGTGVGGANVLTF. The rearrangement joins TRBV5-1 to TRBJ2-6; TRBD1 matches at 10 bases. Trimming took 0 bases from V and 3 from J; bases not matched to a gene: 9. CDR3 length: 19 residues. Germline lookup yields CDR1 SGHRS and CDR2 YFSETQ.

The V and J genes are TRBV7-3 and TRBJ2-3, with D possibly matching TRBD1 (6 bases). The length of the CDR3 is 14 residues. The V and J ends lost 4 bases and 2 bases respectively, with 10 bases between them. Germline loops: CDR1 SGHTA, CDR2 FQGTGA. As DNA, the CDR3 is TGTGCCAGCAGCTCAGGGGCGTCCACAGATACGCAGTATTTT. Amino acid sequence: CASSSGASTDTQYF. The variable domain in full, completed from reference TRBV7-3 and TRBJ2-3, reads GAGVSQTPSNKVTEKGKYVELRCDPISGHTALYWYRQSLGQGPEFLIYFQGTGAADDSGLPNDRFFAVRPEGSVSTLKIQRTERGDSAVYLCASSSGASTDTQYFGPGTRLTVL.

This clonotype was counted a few times. The gene calls are TRBV15 and TRBJ2-3; unclear D gene. The germline CDR1 and CDR2 sequences are LNHNV and YYDKDF (reference sequence). The V and J ends lost 5 bases and 2 bases respectively, with 2 bases between them. This CDR3 spans 11 amino acids. The CDR3 DNA follows: TGTGCCACCAGCGACACAGATACGCAGTATTTT. Amino acid sequence: CATSDTDTQYF.

This clonotype turned up a few times. The V and J genes are TRBV7-9 and TRBJ1-6; possibly TRBD1 for D (5 bases). This CDR3 has 14 amino acids. V dropped 4 bases and J dropped 14 bases, with 18 bases sitting between them. Looked up from germline, CDR1 is SEHNR and CDR2 is FQNEAQ (reference sequence). The CDR3 DNA reads as TGTGCCAGCAGCTCCACCGGGGTTGGGGCAGCCCTCCACTTT. It codes for CASSSTGVGAALHF. Drawing the rest from reference TRBV7-9 and TRBJ1-6, the complete variable domain is DTGVSQNPRHKITKRGQNVTFRCDPISEHNRLYWYRQTLGQGPEFLTYFQNEAQLEKSRLLSDRFSAERPKGSFSTLEIQRTEQGDSAMYLCASSSTGVGAALHFGNGTRLTVT.

The chain has TRBV20-1 and TRBJ1-5; D is possibly TRBD1 (5 bases). The germline V gene has CDR1 DFQATT and CDR2 SNEGSKA (reference sequence). The CDR3 extends over 13 amino acids. V lost 4 bases, J lost 4 bases, and 11 bases lay in between. CDR3 DNA: TGCAGTGCTATTTGGGGGAGGAATCAGCCCCAGCATTTT. It translates to CSAIWGRNQPQHF.